These T cell receptor beta chains were read from a single sample in a study of blood T cell repertoires in COVID-19. Assay used: immunoSEQ multiplex PCR; TCRdb lists only in-frame clones, some missing. The sample includes fewer than 95,000 clones, around 72% seen only once; the top ten take 14%. Source material: peripheral blood. The source is a woman older than 75 with acute or convalescent COVID-19. CDR3s include the opening cysteine and the closing phenylalanine or tryptophan. Fields, in order: CDR3 length, clone size, V gene, D gene, J gene, CDR3 protein, CDR3 DNA. D genes are given only for firm matches. For some rows the clone size is stated as once, few or many, or as a class when expanded; others skip it.

CDR3 length: 15
clone size: NA
V gene: TRBV11-2
D gene: NA
J gene: TRBJ2-3
CDR3 protein: CASSFGLPRTDTQYF
CDR3 DNA: TGTGCCAGCAGCTTCGGACTCCCGAGGACAGATACGCAGTATTTT

CDR3 length: 18
clone size: few
V gene: TRBV5-1
D gene: TRBD1
J gene: TRBJ1-3
CDR3 protein: CASSRGDRLSIGGNTIYF
CDR3 DNA: TGCGCCAGCAGCAGAGGGGACAGGCTATCCATAGGTGGAAACACCATATATTTT

CDR3 length: 18
clone size: NA
V gene: TRBV7-9
D gene: NA
J gene: TRBJ2-6
CDR3 protein: CASSQPPGRGAGANVLTF
CDR3 DNA: TGTGCCAGCAGCCAACCCCCCGGGAGAGGGGCTGGGGCCAACGTCCTGACTTTC

CDR3 length: 12
clone size: NA
V gene: TRBV6-1
D gene: NA
J gene: TRBJ1-2
CDR3 protein: CASSEATRGYTF
CDR3 DNA: TGTGCCAGCAGTGAAGCTACGAGAGGCTACACCTTC

CDR3 length: 14
clone size: NA
V gene: TRBV24-1
D gene: NA
J gene: TRBJ2-5
CDR3 protein: CATSDLSGGETQYF
CDR3 DNA: TGTGCCACCAGTGATTTGAGTGGTGGCGAGACCCAGTACTTC

CDR3 length: 12
clone size: NA
V gene: TRBV28
D gene: NA
J gene: TRBJ1-5
CDR3 protein: CATFGVVGPQHF
CDR3 DNA: TGTGCCACCTTCGGGGTGGTAGGGCCCCAGCATTTT

CDR3 length: 15
clone size: NA
V gene: TRBV3-1/TRBV3-2
D gene: NA
J gene: TRBJ1-3
CDR3 protein: CASSPIGTAGNTIYF
CDR3 DNA: TGTGCCAGCAGCCCGATCGGCACAGCTGGAAACACCATATATTTT

CDR3 length: 12
clone size: NA
V gene: TRBV30
D gene: NA
J gene: TRBJ1-1
CDR3 protein: CAWTGWDTEAFF
CDR3 DNA: TGTGCCTGGACAGGGTGGGACACTGAAGCTTTCTTT

CDR3 length: 14
clone size: once
V gene: TRBV6-6
D gene: TRBD1
J gene: TRBJ1-3
CDR3 protein: CASSSPDRGNTIYF
CDR3 DNA: TGTGCCAGCAGTTCCCCGGACAGGGGAAACACCATATATTTT

CDR3 length: 18
clone size: NA
V gene: TRBV10-3
D gene: NA
J gene: TRBJ2-1
CDR3 protein: CAISPTATVLSSYNEQFF
CDR3 DNA: TGTGCCATCAGTCCCACGGCGACAGTCCTGAGCTCCTACAATGAGCAGTTCTTC

CDR3 length: 14
clone size: NA
V gene: TRBV6-2/TRBV6-3
D gene: NA
J gene: TRBJ2-5
CDR3 protein: CASSYRQSGETQYF
CDR3 DNA: TGTGCCAGCAGTTACAGACAGTCTGGGGAGACCCAGTACTTC

CDR3 length: 16
clone size: once
V gene: TRBV7-9
D gene: TRBD1
J gene: TRBJ2-7
CDR3 protein: CASSLGVTGGADEQYF
CDR3 DNA: TGTGCCAGCAGCTTGGGGGTGACAGGGGGCGCGGACGAGCAGTACTTC

CDR3 length: 14
clone size: once
V gene: TRBV10-3
D gene: TRBD1
J gene: TRBJ1-2
CDR3 protein: CAISPGQGNYGYTF
CDR3 DNA: TGTGCCATCAGCCCGGGACAGGGAAACTATGGCTACACCTTC

CDR3 length: 13
clone size: few
V gene: TRBV6-2/TRBV6-3
D gene: TRBD1
J gene: TRBJ1-1
CDR3 protein: CASSLIRGTEAFF
CDR3 DNA: TGTGCCAGCAGTCTAATCAGGGGGACTGAAGCTTTCTTT

CDR3 length: 14
clone size: NA
V gene: TRBV9
D gene: NA
J gene: TRBJ1-6
CDR3 protein: CASKSGLENSPLHF
CDR3 DNA: TGTGCCAGCAAGTCGGGGTTGGAAAATTCACCCCTCCACTTT

CDR3 length: 14
clone size: NA
V gene: TRBV9
D gene: NA
J gene: TRBJ1-2
CDR3 protein: CASSRDGFNYGYTF
CDR3 DNA: TGTGCCAGCAGCCGAGACGGGTTCAACTATGGCTACACCTTC

CDR3 length: 15
clone size: once
V gene: TRBV7-3
D gene: NA
J gene: TRBJ2-2
CDR3 protein: CASSPAGTNTGELFF
CDR3 DNA: TGTGCCAGCTCCCCGGCGGGGACGAACACCGGGGAGCTGTTTTTT

CDR3 length: 15
clone size: NA
V gene: TRBV6-2/TRBV6-3
D gene: TRBD1
J gene: TRBJ2-1
CDR3 protein: CASSYSTTGGRRLFF
CDR3 DNA: TGTGCCAGCAGTTACTCCACGACAGGGGGACGTCGACTGTTCTTC